This TCR beta chain was identified during a study of shared clonotypes between healthy human individuals. Assay used: immunoSEQ multiplex PCR; TCRdb lists only in-frame clones, some missing. The sample comprises about 1 million clones, 78% of which are singletons, and 0.5% to 0.6% rests with the top ten. CDR3 length equals 15 residues. The junction had 4 bases not matched to a gene; V was cut back by 3 bases and J by 4 bases. Germline V lookup: CDR1 GTSNPN, CDR2 SVGIG (reference sequence). The V gene is TRBV30, the J gene TRBJ2-1; 12 positions match TRBD2. The TCR sequence derives from a man younger than 30 in good health. Some clones in this sample may be carry-over from other donors' samples. The material sequenced was memory CD4+ T cells from PBMCs. Described subset: CD45RA-negative fraction. The CDR3 bases are TGTGCCTGGAGGGGGCTAGCGGGAGGGTACAATGAGCAGTTCTTC. Translation gives CAWRGLAGGYNEQFF. The entire variable domain, with the rest obtained from reference TRBV30 and TRBJ2-1, is as follows: SQTIHQWPATLVQPVGSPLSLECTVEGTSNPNLYWYRQAAGRGLQLLFYSVGIGQISSEVPQNLSASRPQDRQFILSSKKLLLSDSGFYLCAWRGLAGGYNEQFFGPGTRLTVL.